This T cell receptor (beta chain) was recovered during a study of immune evolution from preneoplasia to lung adenocarcinoma. Macro-dissection enriched premalignant or tumor cells before nucleic acid extraction. This clone ranks as medium-sized. Germline trimming cut 6 bases from V and 8 bases from J; bases unmatched to any gene: 8. The CDR3 totals 13 residues. Germline values: CDR1 MDHEN, CDR2 SYDVKM. TCRdb's table, derived via immunoSEQ multiplex PCR, lists solely in-frame clones and lacks some. Here the sample spans thousands of clones, less than 80% being singletons. Sample: FFPE minimally invasive lung adenocarcinoma tissue. This TCR was sampled from a person aged 55-80 years with lung adenocarcinoma. The chain employs TRBV28 and TRBJ1-2; 8 nucleotides line up with TRBD1. CDR3 in DNA: TGTGCCAGCAGGGGGACAGGCAGAGGGGGCTACACCTTC. Its protein is CASRGTGRGGYTF.